This TCR beta chain was sequenced for a study of metastatic and nonmetastatic thyroid tumors. The overall study: Repertoire data that came from the blood and tumor or nodule tissue of malignant and benign thyroid patients were compared.

Points from the study as a whole: Significantly higher TCR beta diversity was reportedly seen in malignant thyroid tumors than benign nodules, in blood and tumor.

Original handling: The study built a papillary thyroid cancer distant-metastasis classifier from CDR3 differences across clinicopathological groups. TCRdb redid the clone calls on the PCR reads using MiXCR. These V and J calls are TCRdb output, not the study's own analysis. Seen here are around 13,000 clones, around a quarter observed once, and the top ten hold 8%. This CDR3 is 14 amino acids long. J gave up 8 bases and V 2 bases, and 7 bases lay outside the gene matches. CDR1 is SGHRS and CDR2 is YFSETQ in the germline V gene. No patient had received any treatment before thyroid surgery. In its sample, this clone was seen many times. The target antigen is unknown.

What was sequenced was blood. The sequence was obtained from a female donor with papillary thyroid cancer or a benign thyroid nodule (not recorded which). Some clones in this sample may be carry-over from other donors' samples. V is TRBV5-1 and J is TRBJ1-3, with 7 bases identical to TRBD1. In DNA form, the CDR3 reads TGCGCCAGCAGCTTTCGACAGGGCGGGGACACCATATATTTT. This sequence encodes CASSFRQGGDTIYF.